This T cell receptor beta chain is from a study of Graves' ophthalmopathy and Graves' hyperthyroidism. Many counts were recorded for this clonotype. This CDR3 is built from 15 residues. Trimming shortened V by 3 bases and J by 0 bases, and 15 bases separated the two germline ends. Germline V CDR1 and CDR2: DFQATT, SNEGSKA (reference sequence). The sequenced template was RNA, covering the TCR beta CDR3 region. The authors performed first-round RT-PCR with HTBI primers and then a second-round multiplex PCR. Using its own MiXCR run on the multiplex PCR reads, TCRdb lists one record per CDR3 protein. There are 300,000 to 500,000 distinct CDR3 sequences in the sample; just over 15% occur only once, and roughly 7% lies in the top ten.

This chain connects TRBV20-1 to TRBJ2-7, with D possibly TRBD1 on 5 matching bases. The clonotype originates from a woman aged 18-35 years with stable Graves' hyperthyroidism. The material sequenced was peripheral blood. CDR3 nucleotide sequence: TGCAGTGCTAGCCTTCAGGACACCCTCTCCTACGAGCAGTACTTC. It yields the protein CSASLQDTLSYEQYF.